This T cell receptor (beta chain) was documented in a study of cytotoxic CD8 clonotypes in ibrutinib-treated CLL. Study outcomes and limitations: Starting clonality was above that of age-matched healthy donors and tracked circulating CD8+ T-cell counts.

The protocol was immunoSEQ multiplex PCR, while the TCRdb copy is restricted to in-frame clones and leaves out a portion. In the table there are about 57,000 clones, approximately 60% of which are singletons. Of note for this clone: Its antigen is not identified.

V lost 4 bases to trimming and J lost 0 bases, with 10 bases between them. The germline V gene encodes CDR1 MNHNY and CDR2 SVGAGI (reference sequence). The CDR3 is made up of 15 amino acids. This specimen was PBMCs, taken after 24 months of ibrutinib treatment. The chain carries TRBV6-6 and TRBJ2-4; tentative D call: TRBD1 (6 bases). The TCR comes from a human donor with chronic lymphocytic leukemia. The CDR3 region has the DNA TGTGCCAGCAGTTCCGGACAGCTAGCCAAAAACATTCAGTACTTC. Amino acid sequence: CASSSGQLAKNIQYF.